The rows below give T cell receptor beta chains drawn from one sample of a study of T-cell memory formation after mild COVID-19. TCRdb itself ran the 5' RACE reads through MiXCR, one entry per CDR3 protein. The sample consists of 140,000 to 150,000 distinct CDR3 sequences, about 25% of them appearing once. Material for sequencing was PBMCs or a T cell subset sorted from them (not recorded which). All receptors come from an adult woman who had mild COVID-19 (a few samples of this study predate the infection). Cell type and time point are not known. Both conserved end residues are part of each CDR3. A D gene is named only where the DNA matches it firmly. Clone sizes are given selectively: once, few, many, or a class where the clone is expanded.

TRBJ2-3	NA	TRBD2	TRBV7-9	CASSFALAGGPSTDTQYF	TGTGCCAGCAGCTTCGCTCTAGCGGGAGGGCCGAGCACAGATACGCAGTATTTT
TRBJ2-1	NA	NA	TRBV4-2	CASSQEDSPGYNEQFF	TGTGCCAGCAGCCAAGAAGACTCTCCGGGGTACAATGAGCAGTTCTTC
TRBJ2-7	NA	TRBD2	TRBV20-1	CSAISAGAPYEQYF	TGCAGTGCTATATCAGCGGGAGCCCCCTACGAGCAGTACTTC
TRBJ1-1	few	NA	TRBV7-9	CASSLDKGTRTEAFF	TGTGCCAGCAGCTTAGATAAAGGGACGAGGACTGAAGCTTTCTTT
TRBJ1-1	NA	NA	TRBV4-2	CASSQGQNTEAFF	TGTGCCAGCAGCCAAGGACAGAACACTGAAGCTTTCTTT
TRBJ1-1	NA	NA	TRBV9	CASSVAENEAFF	TGTGCCAGCAGCGTAGCTGAGAATGAAGCTTTCTTT
TRBJ1-1	NA	NA	TRBV29-1	CSVEKGRSGSEAFF	TGCAGCGTTGAAAAGGGAAGGAGTGGTTCTGAAGCTTTCTTT
TRBJ2-7	few	NA	TRBV4-3	CASSPKRIEGVQPLEQYF	TGCGCCAGCAGCCCGAAAAGGATTGAGGGAGTACAGCCCCTCGAGCAGTACTTC
TRBJ2-2	few	NA	TRBV15	CATSRSRETGELFF	TGTGCCACCAGCAGAAGCCGGGAGACCGGGGAGCTGTTTTTT
TRBJ1-1	NA	NA	TRBV29-1	CSVPGDMNTEAFF	TGCAGCGTTCCAGGGGACATGAACACTGAAGCTTTCTTT
TRBJ2-1	NA	NA	TRBV6-2/TRBV6-3	CASSRGGEQFF	TGTGCCAGCAGCAGGGGGGGTGAGCAGTTCTTC
TRBJ2-2	NA	TRBD1	TRBV5-8	CASSSGTASTGELFF	TGTGCCAGCAGCTCCGGGACAGCCTCCACCGGGGAGCTGTTTTTT
TRBJ2-1	NA	NA	TRBV5-1	CASSLARQDNEQFF	TGCGCCAGCAGCTTGGCCCGGCAGGACAATGAGCAGTTCTTC
TRBJ2-5	NA	TRBD2	TRBV24-1	CATSDFLDGEGGQETQYF	TGTGCCACCAGTGATTTCCTCGACGGGGAGGGAGGCCAAGAGACCCAGTACTTC
TRBJ2-1	NA	NA	TRBV19	CASSIGSGIDEQFF	TGTGCCAGTAGTATAGGTTCAGGGATCGATGAGCAGTTCTTC
TRBJ2-7	NA	TRBD1	TRBV27	CASSVQGPGWEQYF	TGTGCCAGCAGTGTACAGGGGCCTGGATGGGAGCAGTACTTC
TRBJ1-2	NA	TRBD1	TRBV24-1	CATGTANYGYTF	TGTGCCACCGGGACAGCTAACTATGGCTACACCTTC
TRBJ2-6	NA	NA	TRBV27	CAGGFLSGANVLTF	TGTGCCGGGGGCTTCCTCTCTGGGGCCAACGTCCTGACTTTC
TRBJ1-4	few	NA	TRBV6-1	CASSDFGGVNEKLFF	TGTGCCAGCAGTGATTTCGGGGGCGTTAATGAAAAACTGTTTTTT
TRBJ1-1	NA	TRBD1	TRBV12-3/TRBV12-4	CASSARDRGTEAFF	TGTGCCAGCAGTGCCCGGGACAGGGGCACTGAAGCTTTCTTT
TRBJ2-3	NA	NA	TRBV12-3/TRBV12-4	CASSPEYTDTQYF	TGTGCCAGCAGCCCGGAGTACACAGATACGCAGTATTTT
TRBJ2-7	NA	NA	TRBV4-3	CASSQGTQSSYEQYF	TGCGCCAGCAGCCAGGGGACTCAGAGCTCCTACGAGCAGTACTTC
TRBJ2-7	few	NA	TRBV7-8	CASSLAGTGAYEQYF	TGTGCCAGCAGCTTAGCAGGGACTGGGGCATACGAGCAGTACTTC
TRBJ2-2	NA	NA	TRBV9	CASSVGETNTGELFF	TGTGCCAGCAGCGTAGGGGAGACCAACACCGGGGAGCTGTTTTTT
TRBJ2-7	NA	TRBD2	TRBV4-1	CASSLSGGTSYEQYF	TGCGCCAGCAGCCTGAGCGGGGGGACCTCATACGAGCAGTACTTC
TRBJ2-7	NA	NA	TRBV12-3/TRBV12-4	CASSFGPAYEQYF	TGTGCCAGCAGTTTTGGTCCGGCTTACGAGCAGTACTTC
TRBJ2-1	NA	TRBD1	TRBV29-1	CSASTLTGYGNEQFF	TGCAGCGCTTCCACACTGACAGGGTATGGCAATGAGCAGTTCTTC
TRBJ1-2	few	NA	TRBV6-5	CASSYSPANYGYTF	TGTGCCAGCAGTTACTCCCCGGCAAACTATGGCTACACCTTC
TRBJ2-1	NA	TRBD1	TRBV3-1	CASSQAAAGGYYNEQFF	TGTGCCAGCAGCCAAGCAGCGGCAGGGGGCTACTACAATGAGCAGTTCTTC
TRBJ2-5	few	TRBD1	TRBV6-5	CASSFGQGETQYF	TGTGCCAGCAGTTTTGGACAGGGAGAGACCCAGTACTTC
TRBJ1-3	NA	NA	TRBV5-6	CASSSSSERVFLSGNTIYF	TGTGCCAGCAGCTCCTCATCAGAAAGGGTTTTTCTGTCTGGAAACACCATATATTTT
TRBJ1-5	NA	NA	TRBV2	CASSEDVGTNQPQHF	TGTGCCAGCAGTGAAGACGTGGGCACCAATCAGCCCCAGCATTTT
TRBJ2-1	NA	NA	TRBV9	CASSVGGPGLGNEQFF	TGTGCCAGCAGCGTTGGGGGCCCCGGCCTGGGGAATGAGCAGTTCTTC
TRBJ2-7	NA	NA	TRBV30	CAWSTIAEPYEQYF	TGTGCCTGGAGTACCATAGCGGAACCCTACGAGCAGTACTTC
TRBJ2-2	few	TRBD2	TRBV6-5	CASSYLREGTGELFF	TGTGCCAGCAGTTACTTGCGGGAGGGGACCGGGGAGCTGTTTTTT
TRBJ2-1	NA	NA	TRBV29-1	CSVVPGSYLEQFF	TGCAGCGTTGTCCCGGGTAGCTATCTGGAGCAGTTCTTC
TRBJ1-2	few	NA	TRBV6-5	CASSEGLVGYGYTF	TGTGCCAGCAGTGAGGGCTTAGTAGGGTATGGCTACACCTTC
TRBJ2-4	NA	NA	TRBV4-1	CASMEQEGNIQYF	TGCGCCAGCATGGAACAGGAAGGTAACATTCAGTACTTC
TRBJ1-1	NA	NA	TRBV19	CASSFTGGGGTEAFF	TGTGCCAGTAGTTTCACGGGAGGAGGGGGCACTGAAGCTTTCTTT
TRBJ2-2	many	NA	TRBV23-1	CASSQSSRFSEQNTGELFF	TGCGCCAGCAGTCAATCTAGTAGATTTTCGGAGCAGAACACCGGGGAGCTGTTTTTT
TRBJ1-6	NA	NA	TRBV19	CASSRDGNNSPLHF	TGTGCCAGTAGTCGGGACGGAAATAATTCACCCCTCCACTTT
TRBJ1-5	few	NA	TRBV15	CATSRASNQPQHF	TGTGCCACCAGCAGAGCAAGTAATCAGCCCCAGCATTTT
TRBJ2-1	few	NA	TRBV7-2	CASSLDPRSYNEQFF	TGTGCCAGCAGCTTAGATCCCCGTTCCTACAATGAGCAGTTCTTC
TRBJ2-2	few	TRBD2	TRBV5-1	CASSATSGLNTGELFF	TGCGCCAGCAGCGCGACTAGCGGACTGAACACCGGGGAGCTGTTTTTT
TRBJ2-7	NA	TRBD2	TRBV15	CATSGGLAGFLQYF	TGTGCCACCAGCGGGGGACTAGCGGGATTTCTCCAGTACTTC
TRBJ1-2	NA	NA	TRBV9	CASSVDVRVDYGYTF	TGTGCCAGCAGCGTAGATGTCAGGGTCGACTATGGCTACACCTTC
TRBJ2-1	few	TRBD2	TRBV20-1	CSALKALAGGSSYNEQFF	TGCAGTGCTCTGAAGGCTTTAGCGGGAGGGAGCTCCTACAATGAGCAGTTCTTC
TRBJ1-2	few	TRBD1	TRBV6-5	CASSVGQGSNGYTF	TGTGCCAGCAGTGTGGGACAGGGCTCTAATGGCTACACCTTC
TRBJ1-1	NA	NA	TRBV24-1	CATSDFGQGRVENTEAFF	TGTGCCACCAGTGATTTCGGTCAGGGAAGGGTCGAGAACACTGAAGCTTTCTTT
TRBJ1-1	NA	NA	TRBV21-1	CASRTPPGAWAFF	TGTGCCAGCAGAACTCCGCCCGGGGCTTGGGCTTTCTTT
TRBJ1-1	few	TRBD1	TRBV7-8	CASSAGTGGTEAFF	TGTGCCAGCAGCGCCGGGACAGGGGGCACTGAAGCTTTCTTT
TRBJ1-5	NA	NA	TRBV6-2/TRBV6-3	CASSYAVLGPQHF	TGTGCCAGCAGTTACGCAGTCCTTGGGCCCCAGCATTTT
TRBJ1-2	NA	NA	TRBV12-3/TRBV12-4	CASSFGPRLGYGYTF	TGTGCCAGCAGTTTTGGGCCAAGGCTCGGCTATGGCTACACCTTC
TRBJ2-7	NA	NA	TRBV12-3/TRBV12-4	CASSLGSGEQYF	TGTGCCAGCAGTTTAGGCTCCGGGGAGCAGTACTTC
TRBJ2-1	few	TRBD2	TRBV24-1	CATSDSGGLFEQFF	TGTGCCACCAGTGATTCGGGGGGACTATTTGAGCAGTTCTTC
TRBJ2-7	few	NA	TRBV5-4	CASSLDVGSYEQYF	TGTGCCAGCAGCTTGGATGTGGGTAGCTACGAGCAGTACTTC
TRBJ2-1	few	NA	TRBV7-9	CASSLLGGSSYNEQFF	TGTGCCAGCAGTCTCCTTGGGGGAAGCTCCTACAATGAGCAGTTCTTC
TRBJ2-1	NA	NA	TRBV24-1	CATRGKEQFF	TGTGCCACCAGGGGTAAGGAGCAGTTCTTC
TRBJ1-2	NA	NA	TRBV24-1	CATSDLGEFPEGYTF	TGTGCCACCAGTGATCTCGGGGAATTCCCGGAGGGCTACACCTTC